The sequence of this TCR beta chain was determined in a study of tumor-infiltrating lymphocytes in glioblastoma multiforme. TCRB libraries came from RNA via three nested multiplex PCR rounds. A C-beta primer primed TCRB cDNA from approximately 0.5 ug RNA. In TCRdb, the multiplex PCR reads were re-called with MiXCR into one record per CDR3 protein. Of about 32,000 distinct CDR3 sequences listed, around 55% were seen once; the top ten hold around 34%. A remark on this clonotype: The target antigen is unknown. The CDR3 carries no conserved terminal phenylalanine or tryptophan, so it likely arises from a read error.

Study-wide results and limits: TCR plus mutation findings rest on a single glioblastoma patient. Unequal TCR RNA per T cell might skew measured clone sizes. No surface-marker sorting into functional T cell subtypes was done.

Per the germline V gene, CDR1 is SGHNT and CDR2 is YYREEE (reference sequence). This CDR3 is 16 amino acids long. The germline V and J ends were trimmed by 3 bases and 4 bases, with 17 bases remaining between them. The gene calls are TRBV5-4 and TRBJ2-1; TRBD2 is a possible D gene (6 bases). This TCR came from a male donor with glioblastoma. The source material was brain tumor tissue. The CDR3 protein is CASSSRLAGRYNEQFL. The CDR3 bases are TGTGCCAGCAGCTCCAGACTGGCGGGAAGATACAATGAGCAGTTCCTC.